Listed below are T cell receptor beta chains from one sample, sequenced in a study of blood T cells in healthy people across ages. TCRdb analysed the 5' RACE reads with MiXCR anew, one entry per CDR3 protein. This table has roughly 1,300,000 distinct CDR3 sequences, roughly 59% appearing once. Sequenced sample: blood. These receptors all come from a man between 18 and 35 years old in good health. CDR3s include the opening cysteine and the closing phenylalanine or tryptophan. A D gene is named only where the DNA matches it firmly. Some rows have no size entry. The others give once, few or many, or a class for an expanded clone.

V	size	D	J	CDR3	DNA
TRBV6-2/TRBV6-3	once	NA	TRBJ1-5	CASSGAGGNSNQPQHF	TGTGCCAGCAGTGGCGCAGGTGGAAATAGCAATCAGCCCCAGCATTTT
TRBV20-1	NA	NA	TRBJ2-7	CSARDSARTFYEQYF	TGCAGTGCTAGAGATTCCGCAAGGACTTTTTACGAGCAGTACTTC
TRBV6-4	NA	NA	TRBJ1-6	CASSVEVDNSPLHF	TGTGCCAGCAGTGTCGAGGTGGATAATTCACCCCTCCACTTT
TRBV9	NA	NA	TRBJ2-3	CASSGVNKVAPQYF	TGTGCCAGCAGCGGCGTTAATAAGGTTGCGCCGCAGTATTTT
TRBV7-2	few	NA	TRBJ2-7	CASSLSVIPYEQYF	TGTGCCAGCAGCTTAAGTGTCATCCCCTACGAGCAGTACTTC
TRBV5-6	NA	TRBD1	TRBJ1-2	CASSLYFQGQGALDGYTF	TGTGCCAGCAGCTTGTATTTCCAAGGACAGGGGGCTCTCGATGGCTACACCTTC
TRBV29-1	NA	TRBD2	TRBJ2-6	CSVEVPGLAGARGANVLTF	TGCAGCGTTGAAGTCCCCGGACTAGCGGGAGCGCGTGGGGCCAACGTCCTGACTTTC
TRBV6-5	NA	NA	TRBJ1-2	CASKGVGYGYTF	TGTGCCAGCAAAGGAGTGGGTTATGGCTACACCTTC
TRBV10-3	NA	TRBD1	TRBJ1-1	CAISDPDRGTEAFF	TGTGCCATCAGTGATCCGGACAGGGGCACTGAAGCTTTCTTT
TRBV6-5	NA	TRBD2	TRBJ2-7	CASSYQGLAVYEQYF	TGTGCCAGCAGTTACCAAGGACTAGCGGTCTACGAGCAGTACTTC
TRBV24-1	NA	NA	TRBJ1-2	CATSDWREGYTF	TGTGCCACCAGTGATTGGAGAGAAGGCTACACCTTC
TRBV29-1	NA	TRBD2	TRBJ2-3	CSADSDSGRIADTQYF	TGCAGCGCTGATTCGGATAGCGGGCGGATAGCAGATACGCAGTATTTT
TRBV6-2/TRBV6-3	NA	NA	TRBJ2-7	CASHQGYEQYF	TGTGCCAGCCACCAGGGATACGAGCAGTACTTC
TRBV7-9	NA	NA	TRBJ1-1	CASSPPVSRGNTEAFF	TGTGCCAGCAGCCCCCCGGTCTCCAGGGGAAACACTGAAGCTTTCTTT
TRBV4-3	few	NA	TRBJ2-5	CASSQEFSRETQYF	TGCGCCAGCAGCCAAGAGTTTAGTCGAGAGACCCAGTACTTC
TRBV7-9	NA	TRBD1	TRBJ1-2	CASSGRQGYYGYTF	TGTGCCAGCAGCGGACGACAGGGTTACTATGGCTACACCTTC
TRBV20-1	NA	NA	TRBJ1-2	CSASLPGPLSDGYTF	TGCAGTGCTAGCCTTCCAGGGCCCCTCTCAGATGGCTACACCTTC
TRBV20-1	NA	NA	TRBJ1-1	CSAIRQAWNTEAFF	TGCAGTGCTATAAGACAGGCGTGGAACACTGAAGCTTTCTTT
TRBV5-1	once	NA	TRBJ1-2	CASSPDGTDSGYTF	TGCGCCAGCAGCCCGGACGGAACAGATAGTGGCTACACCTTC
TRBV24-1	once	TRBD1	TRBJ1-2	CATSDPNSGQGFGYTF	TGTGCCACCAGTGATCCTAACTCGGGACAGGGTTTTGGCTACACCTTC
TRBV6-6	NA	NA	TRBJ2-2	CASRPTGPAQNTGELFF	TGTGCCAGCAGACCTACAGGGCCAGCCCAGAACACCGGGGAGCTGTTTTTT
TRBV2	NA	NA	TRBJ2-5	CASKWGGIPETQYF	TGTGCCAGCAAATGGGGAGGAATTCCAGAGACCCAGTACTTC
TRBV7-9	few	TRBD2	TRBJ2-7	CASSLVASGRFNEQYF	TGTGCCAGCAGCTTAGTGGCTAGCGGGAGATTCAACGAGCAGTACTTC
TRBV20-1	NA	TRBD2	TRBJ2-1	CSAKVLAGVRVAYNEQFF	TGCAGTGCGAAGGTTCTAGCGGGAGTCCGGGTGGCCTACAATGAGCAGTTCTTC
TRBV6-5	NA	NA	TRBJ2-2	CASRDLGRWELFF	TGTGCCAGCAGGGATCTGGGGAGATGGGAGCTGTTTTTT
TRBV4-1	few	NA	TRBJ2-5	CASSQVAYETQYF	TGCGCCAGCAGTCAAGTGGCTTATGAGACCCAGTACTTC